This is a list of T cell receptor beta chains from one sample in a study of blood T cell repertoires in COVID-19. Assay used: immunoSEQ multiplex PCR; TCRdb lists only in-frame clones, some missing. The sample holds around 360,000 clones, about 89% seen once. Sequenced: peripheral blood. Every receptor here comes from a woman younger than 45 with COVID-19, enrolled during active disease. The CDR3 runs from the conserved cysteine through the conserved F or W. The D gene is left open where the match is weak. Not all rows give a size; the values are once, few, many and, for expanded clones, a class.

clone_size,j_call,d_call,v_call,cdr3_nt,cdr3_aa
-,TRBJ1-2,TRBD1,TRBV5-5,TGTGCCAGCAGCTCGGCGGTTACGAACAGGGGAGAGGACTATGGCTACACCTTC,CASSSAVTNRGEDYGYTF
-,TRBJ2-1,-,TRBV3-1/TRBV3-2,TGTGCCAGCAGACTAGCTGACGGTGAGCAGTTCTTC,CASRLADGEQFF
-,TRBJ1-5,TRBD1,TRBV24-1,TGTGCCACCAGTGATATTCGGACAGGGGACAATCAGCCCCAGCATTTT,CATSDIRTGDNQPQHF
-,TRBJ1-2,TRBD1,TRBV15,TGTGCCACCAGCAGAGATCGAATAACAGGGGGCGGCGGCTACACCTTC,CATSRDRITGGGGYTF
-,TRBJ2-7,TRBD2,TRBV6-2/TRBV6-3,TGTGCCAGCAGTGTTTGGGAGGGCTCCTACGAGCAGTACTTC,CASSVWEGSYEQYF
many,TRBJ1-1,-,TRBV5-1,TGCGCCAGCAGCTTGCGGGTGACCACTGAAGCTTTCTTT,CASSLRVTTEAFF
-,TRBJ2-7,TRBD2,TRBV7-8,TGTGCCAGCAGCTTAACAGCTAGCGGGAGAGGCGAGCAGTACTTC,CASSLTASGRGEQYF
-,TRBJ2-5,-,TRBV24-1,TGTGCCACCAGTGCAGGTCGGGAGACCCAGTACTTC,CATSAGRETQYF
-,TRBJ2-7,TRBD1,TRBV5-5,TGTGCCAGCAGCTTGAACAGGGGCCACGAGCAGTACTTC,CASSLNRGHEQYF
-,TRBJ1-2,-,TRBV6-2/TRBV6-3,TGTGCCAGCAGTTACGGGCAGAACTATGGCTACACCTTC,CASSYGQNYGYTF
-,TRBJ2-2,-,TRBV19,TGTGCCAGTAGTATAGGGGCAGGCGGGGAGCTGTTTTTT,CASSIGAGGELFF
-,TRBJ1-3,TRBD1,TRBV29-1,TGCAGCGTTGAGCCGACAGGGAGGAGAAACACCATATATTTT,CSVEPTGRRNTIYF
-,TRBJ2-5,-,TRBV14,TGTGCCAGCAGCCAAGAATCAGGGGCCCAGTACTTC,CASSQESGAQYF
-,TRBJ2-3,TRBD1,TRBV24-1,TGTGCCACCCCCGGGACAGTCCGGGATACGCAGTATTTT,CATPGTVRDTQYF
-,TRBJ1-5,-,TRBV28,TGTGCCAGCATCCCGGGGGGAGGAAGCAATCAGCCCCAGCATTTT,CASIPGGGSNQPQHF
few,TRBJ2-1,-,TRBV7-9,TGTGCCAGCAGCTCACCGGGACAACCCCGCAATGAGCAGTTCTTC,CASSSPGQPRNEQFF
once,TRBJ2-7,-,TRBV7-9,TGTGCCAGCAGCACGACTAGAAACGAGCAGTACTTC,CASSTTRNEQYF
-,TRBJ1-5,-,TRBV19,TGTGCCAGTAGAACGGAAGGACAGACCAATCAGCCCCAGCATTTT,CASRTEGQTNQPQHF
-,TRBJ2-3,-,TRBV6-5,TGTGCCAGCAGGGAGTTTTACACAGATACGCAGTATTTT,CASREFYTDTQYF
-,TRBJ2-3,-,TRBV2,TGTGCCAGCCAAGCGAATACGCAGTATTTT,CASQANTQYF
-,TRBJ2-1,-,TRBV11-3,TGTGCCAGCAGCAGCGGGCCTCACAATGAGCAGTTCTTC,CASSSGPHNEQFF
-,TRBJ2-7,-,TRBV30,TGTGCCTGGAGTAGGAGGGTGTACTACGAGCAGTACTTC,CAWSRRVYYEQYF
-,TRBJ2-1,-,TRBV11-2,TGTGCCAGCAGCTTAATCGGACAGCATGAGCAGTTCTTC,CASSLIGQHEQFF
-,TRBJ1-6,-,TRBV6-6,TGTGCCAGCAGTTACCGGGGTGGGGATTCACCCCTCCACTTT,CASSYRGGDSPLHF
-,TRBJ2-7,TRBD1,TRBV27,TGTGCCAGCAGTAAGGACAGGGGTGCGATCTACGAGCAGTACTTC,CASSKDRGAIYEQYF
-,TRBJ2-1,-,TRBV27,TGTGCCAGCAGTTTGCGCGGGAATCGTTTCAATGAGCAGTTCTTC,CASSLRGNRFNEQFF
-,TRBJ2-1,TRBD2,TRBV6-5,TGTGCCAGCACCACGGCTAGCGGGGTCACCGAGCAGTTCTTC,CASTTASGVTEQFF
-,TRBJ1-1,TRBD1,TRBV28,TGTGCCAGCAGTTTAGGAGTCGGACAGGGGGACACTGAAGCTTTCTTT,CASSLGVGQGDTEAFF
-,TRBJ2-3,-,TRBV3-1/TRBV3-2,TGTGCCAGCAGCCGAAGAGGCACAGATACGCAGTATTTT,CASSRRGTDTQYF
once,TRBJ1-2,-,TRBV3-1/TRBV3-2,TGTGCCAGCAGCACCCGCAGAGGGATGGGCTACACCTTC,CASSTRRGMGYTF
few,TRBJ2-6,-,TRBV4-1,TGCGCCAGCAGCCCACAAGATGTCGGGGCTGGGGCCAACGTCCTGACTTTC,CASSPQDVGAGANVLTF
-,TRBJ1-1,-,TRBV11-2,TGTGCCAGCAGCCCTCGGGACACTGAAGCTTTCTTT,CASSPRDTEAFF
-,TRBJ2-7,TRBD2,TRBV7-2,TGTGCCAGCAGCCCACAGCCGGGAGGCGAGCAGTACTTC,CASSPQPGGEQYF
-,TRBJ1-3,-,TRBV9,TGTGCCAGCAGCGTAGGTAATATGTATGGAAACACCATATATTTT,CASSVGNMYGNTIYF
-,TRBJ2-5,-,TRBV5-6,TGTGCCAGCAGCGGGTCAGGGTATTTGGAGACCCAGTACTTC,CASSGSGYLETQYF
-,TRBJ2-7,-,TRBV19,TGTGCCAGTAGTATCAACAGGGCCTACGAGCAGTACTTC,CASSINRAYEQYF
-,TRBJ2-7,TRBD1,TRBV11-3,TGTGCCAGCAGCAGACAGGGTCGGGACGAGCAGTACTTC,CASSRQGRDEQYF
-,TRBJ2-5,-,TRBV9,TGTGCCAGCAGCGTAGGGACTACCCAAGAGACCCAGTACTTC,CASSVGTTQETQYF
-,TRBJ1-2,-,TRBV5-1,TGCGCCAGCAGCTTGGCAGGGTATGGCTACACCTTC,CASSLAGYGYTF